The 20 T cell receptor beta chains listed next were all sequenced from one sample in a study of blood T cell repertoires in COVID-19. Clones were sequenced by immunoSEQ multiplex PCR, and TCRdb holds only the in-frame ones, with some missing. The sample records over 150,000 clones, 70% to 85% being singletons. The sample comprised peripheral blood. The origin of the receptors is a human donor in a cohort sampled during active COVID-19.

The CDR3 spells CASSQGERHNEQFF. The CDR3 nucleotides read TGTGCCAGCAGCCAAGGGGAGAGACACAATGAGCAGTTCTTC. V gene TRBV3-1 (or the pseudogene TRBV3-2) combines with J gene TRBJ2-1, with a tentative D call TRBD2 (5 bases). Germline V gives CDR1 LGHDT, CDR2 YNNKEL (reference sequence). The ends were cut back, 1 base at V and 5 bases at J, with 9 bases in the middle. The CDR3 totals 14 residues.

In its sample, this clone is medium-sized. Within the sample, other DNA sequences also encode this same CDR3. This chain connects TRBV24-1 to TRBJ2-2, with TRBD1 identical over 10 bases. Germline V CDR1 and CDR2: KGHDR, SFDVKD. The CDR3 contains 16 residues. Unmatched junction bases numbered 4, after V lost 3 bases and J lost 4 bases. CDR3 nucleotides: TGTGCCACCAGTGATCCCGGGACAGGGGCCACCGGGGAGCTGTTTTTT. It yields the protein CATSDPGTGATGELFF.

This rearrangement joins TRBV27 to TRBJ1-6; 10 bases fit TRBD1. The junction had 14 bases not matched to a gene; V was cut back by 5 bases and J by 7 bases. This CDR3 contains 18 residues. The germline gives CDR1 MNHEY, CDR2 SMNVEV (reference sequence). The CDR3 bases are TGTGCCAGCAGTCAGACAGGGGGCGGAAAGCTCGCAAATTCACCCCTCCACTTT. This sequence encodes CASSQTGGGKLANSPLHF.

V gene TRBV9 combines with J gene TRBJ1-6; a possible D gene is TRBD1 (5 bases). The CDR3 sequence is 14 residues long. Trimming left V 3 bases short and J 8 bases short, with 12 bases between. Germline V lookup: CDR1 SGDLS, CDR2 YYNGEE. CDR3 bases: TGTGCCAGCAGCGGCGGGGGTAGTGATTCACCCCTCCACTTT. This encodes CASSGGGSDSPLHF.

This chain joins TRBV27 and TRBJ2-6; D is possibly TRBD2 (5 bases). V was trimmed by 5 bases and J by 2 bases, leaving 13 bases between them. The germline V gene encodes CDR1 MNHEY and CDR2 SMNVEV (reference sequence). The CDR3 contains 16 residues. The CDR3 loop is CASSRRPPTGANVLTF. CDR3 DNA sequence: TGTGCCAGCAGTAGGAGGCCTCCGACTGGGGCCAACGTCCTGACTTTC.

This chain connects TRBV5-6 to TRBJ2-6; 12 bases agree with TRBD1. The CDR3 sequence is 15 residues long. J lost 6 bases, V lost 3 bases, and 1 base had no gene match. In germline, CDR1 is SGHDT, CDR2 YYEEEE. The CDR3, as DNA: TGTGCCAGCAGCTGGGGACAGGGGGCGGCCAACGTCCTGACTTTC. Translated: CASSWGQGAANVLTF.

This clone was found many times. Other DNA sequences in the same sample also yield this CDR3. The chain is built from TRBV6-5 and TRBJ1-1; TRBD1 aligns across 7 bases. In germline, CDR1 is MNHEY, CDR2 SVGAGI. The CDR3 loop spans 14 amino acids. The J segment lost 1 base and the V segment lost 6 bases, leaving 5 bases of the junction unmatched. CDR3 protein: CASSFRTGNTEAFF. In DNA, the CDR3 is TGTGCCAGCAGCTTCCGGACAGGGAACACTGAAGCTTTCTTT.

The V and J genes are TRBV6-5 and TRBJ2-5; tentatively, D is TRBD2 (6 bases). This CDR3 has 13 amino acids. V gave up 7 bases and J gave up 1 base, with 10 bases separating them. Per germline, CDR1 MNHEY and CDR2 SVGAGI. Written as DNA, the CDR3 is TGTGCCAGCACCGGGACTCGCCAAGAGACCCAGTACTTC. This codes for CASTGTRQETQYF.

The rearrangement uses TRBV5-1 and TRBJ2-7, with TRBD1 matching over 7 bases. V shed 3 bases and J 5 bases; nucleotides not matched to a gene: 5. Germline V gene sequence: CDR1 SGHRS, CDR2 YFSETQ. The CDR3 is 13 residues long. The CDR3 sequence is CASSYRTGDEQYF. The DNA of the CDR3 is TGCGCCAGCAGCTATCGGACAGGCGACGAGCAGTACTTC.

The rearrangement uses TRBV9 and TRBJ1-1; D is possibly TRBD1 (5 bases). Trimming cost V 0 bases and J 5 bases, with 11 bases left between them. The CDR3 covers 14 residues. The V gene's germline CDR1 is SGDLS and CDR2 YYNGEE. The CDR3 bases are TGTGCCAGCAGCGTAGATTGGGGGGGAACTGAAGCTTTCTTT. Encoded protein: CASSVDWGGTEAFF.

Here the CDR3 DNA reads TGTGCCATCAGTGAAAGTAGACAGGGGGTTGGTCAGCCCCAGCATTTT. This translates into CAISESRQGVGQPQHF. V usage is TRBV10-3 and J usage is TRBJ1-5, with 9 bases matching TRBD1. Germline assignment: CDR1 ENHRY and CDR2 SYGVKD. V lost 3 bases and J lost 6; bases outside the gene matches: 9. CDR3 length: 16 residues.

This clone was seen just once. The chain carries TRBV5-8 and TRBJ2-1; 7 bases align to TRBD1. Germline trimming cut 3 bases from V and 0 bases from J; bases unmatched to any gene: 3. The length of the CDR3 is 15 residues. Germline values: CDR1 SGHTS, CDR2 YDEGEE. CDR3 nucleotide sequence: TGTGCCAGCAGCTACCGGGACAGCTCCTACAATGAGCAGTTCTTC. Amino acid sequence: CASSYRDSSYNEQFF.

A note on this clone: Different DNA sequences within this sample yield the same CDR3. The chain uses TRBV7-2 and TRBJ2-5, with unresolved D. The CDR3 length is 13 residues. Per germline, CDR1 SGHTA and CDR2 FQGNSA. V was pared by 2 bases and J by 2 bases, with 6 bases between. In DNA, the CDR3 is TGTGCCAGCAGCTTAATCTCGCAAGAGACCCAGTACTTC. Protein product: CASSLISQETQYF.

V gene TRBV11-3 combines with J gene TRBJ2-7; TRBD1 agrees at 7 bases. This CDR3 has 14 residues. V shed 5 bases and J 2 bases; nucleotides not matched to a gene: 6. Germline-derived CDR1 and CDR2 are SGHNT and YENEEA. CDR3 sequence (DNA): TGTGCCAGCAGCCCCGAGGGGGCCCCCTACGAGCAGTACTTC. Encoded protein: CASSPEGAPYEQYF.

This rearrangement joins TRBV4-1 to TRBJ1-1, with D unclear. Trimming pared 6 bases from V and 6 bases from J, leaving 14 bases between. This CDR3 region has 13 residues. Per germline, CDR1 MGHRA and CDR2 YSYEKL. CDR3 sequence reads: CASRPIGEAEAFF. Here the CDR3 DNA reads TGCGCCAGCAGACCAATCGGAGAGGCTGAAGCTTTCTTT.

The rearrangement uses TRBV5-1 and TRBJ2-6; unclear D gene. CDR3 size: 13 residues. Germline CDR1 and CDR2: SGHRS and YFSETQ. V dropped 7 bases and J dropped 1 base, with 6 bases sitting between them. In DNA form, the CDR3 reads TGCGCCAGCGGAGCGTCTGGGGCCAACGTCCTGACTTTC. Its protein is CASGASGANVLTF.

This clone occurred once. V gene TRBV5-1 combines with J gene TRBJ2-6; 8 bases are shared with TRBD2. V shed 1 base, J shed 0 bases, and the junction held 3 bases outside the gene matches. Germline V CDR1 and CDR2: SGHRS, YFSETQ. The CDR3 is made up of 17 amino acids. The DNA for the CDR3 is TGCGCCAGCAGCTTGTCCAGCGGGGGCTCTGGGGCCAACGTCCTGACTTTC. Its protein product is CASSLSSGGSGANVLTF.

V gene TRBV5-6 combines with J gene TRBJ2-5, with D possibly matching TRBD2 (6 bases). CDR3 size: 15 residues. The germline V gene has CDR1 SGHDT and CDR2 YYEEEE. V was shortened by 3 bases and J by 4 bases, with 16 bases between the two germline ends. The CDR3 DNA reads as TGTGCCAGCAGCTCCGGACTAATCGACCTAGAGACCCAGTACTTC. As protein: CASSSGLIDLETQYF.

The chain uses TRBV6-6 and TRBJ1-1; D gene ambiguous. This CDR3 is built from 13 residues. CDR1 and CDR2 (germline): MNHNY, SVGAGI (reference sequence). V shed 5 bases and J shed 0 bases, with 7 bases lying between them. CDR3 sequence (DNA): TGTGCCAGCAGTCCCGGGATGAACACTGAAGCTTTCTTT. Translated, it gives CASSPGMNTEAFF.

The rearrangement uses TRBV9 and TRBJ2-3, with 7 bases aligning to TRBD1. J was trimmed by 4 bases and V by 2 bases; bases with no gene match: 4. This CDR3 comprises 14 residues. Germline CDR1 is SGDLS and CDR2 is YYNGEE. As DNA, the CDR3 is TGTGCCAGCAGCGTTTACAGGGGCTCAGATACGCAGTATTTT. This encodes CASSVYRGSDTQYF.